Listed below are T cell receptor beta chains from one sample, sequenced in a study of cytomegalovirus exposure and HLA in healthy donors. Sequencing used immunoSEQ multiplex PCR; TCRdb keeps in-frame clones, though not all of them. The sample lists fewer than 200,000 clones; 79% were seen once. Sequenced sample: PBMCs. These receptors came from a man aged 35 to 55 in good health and CMV-seronegative. Each CDR3 is given with its conserved first and last residue. The order of the fields is J gene, CDR3 length, V gene, CDR3 protein.

>TRBJ2-7|17|TRBV7-2
CASSLIGTSGSSYEQYF
>TRBJ2-7|14|TRBV27
CASSLTGGNYEQYF
>TRBJ1-5|16|TRBV5-6
CATSTHGERGNQPQHF
>TRBJ1-1|13|TRBV19
CASSPDRTTEAFF
>TRBJ2-7|15|TRBV6-1
CASSEAGVGSYEQYF
>TRBJ2-2|16|TRBV11-1
CASSPKLRGLTGELFF
>TRBJ2-5|15|TRBV2
CASSGRTSGGETQYF
>TRBJ2-7|14|TRBV27
CASSRDRGSYEQYF
>TRBJ2-5|14|TRBV19
CASSKRNSEETQYF
>TRBJ1-1|14|TRBV28
CASRKTGGNTEAFF
>TRBJ1-1|12|TRBV28
CASLSGGPEAFF
>TRBJ1-1|13|TRBV28
CASSFTGNTEAFF
>TRBJ2-3|14|TRBV7-8
CASRPLASTDTQYF
>TRBJ2-7|14|TRBV5-4
CASSLGQGSYEQYF
>TRBJ1-5|16|TRBV28
CASSLSGQARYQPQHF
>TRBJ1-1|15|TRBV15
CATSRSDRGQVEAFF
>TRBJ1-1|12|TRBV10-3
CAISVGDSEAFF
>TRBJ1-1|14|TRBV15
CATRISHGNTEAFF
>TRBJ2-4|16|TRBV7-2
CASSLGLAGPKNIQYF
>TRBJ2-5|14|TRBV5-1
CASRSGTHQETQYF
>TRBJ2-1|13|TRBV19
CASSGLAKNEQFF
>TRBJ1-5|17|TRBV6-4
CASSFKDLFAGQQPQHF
>TRBJ1-5|15|TRBV11-2
CASSLDTSSNQPQHF
>TRBJ1-2|14|TRBV27
CASSLSAGFGGYTF
>TRBJ2-1|13|TRBV27
CASSGTGYNEQFF
>TRBJ2-1|15|TRBV6-5
CASSPSTGVGNEQFF
>TRBJ2-1|13|TRBV9
CASSSRLENEQFF
>TRBJ2-6|15|TRBV6-6
CASSTGGSGANGLTF
>TRBJ2-6|17|TRBV18
CASSLDSHLSGANVLTF